These 10 T cell receptor beta chains share one sample of origin, sequenced in a study of control samples from healthy donors and cancer patients. Assay: immunoSEQ multiplex PCR; the TCRdb copy retains only in-frame clones and omits some. The repertoire holds roughly 94,000 clones, with 65% to 85% as singletons. Sequenced material: PBMCs. These receptors all stem from a man between 65 and 85 years old with lung cancer.

This clone has a single count. This chain connects TRBV7-2 to TRBJ2-7; maybe TRBD2 (7 bases). The CDR3 is made up of 14 amino acids. The germline gives CDR1 SGHTA, CDR2 FQGNSA. The V end was cut by 3 bases, the J end by 4 bases, with 13 bases between. The chain's CDR3 is CASSFGGPGYEQYF. The CDR3 DNA reads TGTGCCAGCAGCTTCGGGGGGCCGGGGTACGAGCAGTACTTC. Combining the CDR3 with reference TRBV7-2 and TRBJ2-7 gives the whole variable domain GAGVSQSPSNKVTEKGKDVELRCDPISGHTALYWYRQSLGQGLEFLIYFQGNSAPDKSGLPSDRFSAERTGGSVSTLTIQRTQQEDSAVYLCASSFGGPGYEQYFGPGTRLTVT.

DNA for the CDR3: TGTGCCACCAGCCGTGGGGGACAGGGTGATGGCTACACCTTC. This gives the protein CATSRGGQGDGYTF. V usage is TRBV24-1 and J usage is TRBJ1-2; TRBD1 agrees at 9 bases. Losses at the gene ends were 7 bases for V and 6 bases for J; bases not matched to a gene: 8. The CDR3 sequence is 14 residues long. In germline, CDR1 is KGHDR, CDR2 SFDVKD.

The J gene is TRBJ1-2, the V gene TRBV5-1; D call uncertain. Germline V gene sequence: CDR1 SGHRS, CDR2 YFSETQ. There are 15 residues in the CDR3. V shed 3 bases and J shed 2 bases, with 14 bases lying between them. The CDR3 DNA sequence: TGCGCCAGCAGCTCGGACGGACGGGCGAACTATGGCTACACCTTC. It specifies CASSSDGRANYGYTF. The variable domain in full, completed from reference TRBV5-1 and TRBJ1-2, reads KAGVTQTPRYLIKTRGQQVTLSCSPISGHRSVSWYQQTPGQGLQFLFEYFSETQRNKGNFPGRFSGRQFSNSRSEMNVSTLELGDSALYLCASSSDGRANYGYTFGSGTRLTVV.

The V gene is TRBV27, the J gene TRBJ2-3, with a possible D match to TRBD2 (5 bases). The V gene's germline CDR1 is MNHEY and CDR2 SMNVEV (reference sequence). The CDR3 extends over 15 amino acids. Between the trimmed V and J ends, which lost 3 bases and 3 bases, there was a span of 13 bases. As DNA, the CDR3 is TGTGCCAGCAGTTTGGGCGGGTGGGGAACAGATACGCAGTATTTT. Its translation: CASSLGGWGTDTQYF.

The gene calls are TRBV9 and TRBJ1-2, with 7 bases aligning to TRBD1. Trimming took 0 bases from V and 7 from J; bases not matched to a gene: 12. Germline CDR1 is SGDLS and CDR2 is YYNGEE. This CDR3 is 16 amino acids long. In nucleotides, the CDR3 is TGTGCCAGCAGCGTAGAGGGGGCGACAGGGAACGGTGGCTACACCTTC. Amino acid sequence: CASSVEGATGNGGYTF.

This rearrangement joins TRBV4-3 to TRBJ2-7, with D perhaps TRBD1 or TRBD2 (6 bases each). The V end was cut by 0 bases, the J end by 7 bases, with 16 bases between. The CDR3 spans 15 residues. Germline lookup yields CDR1 LGHNA and CDR2 YSLEER. CDR3 residues: CASSQEGGRPGEQYF. The CDR3 bases are TGCGCCAGCAGCCAAGAAGGGGGGAGGCCGGGGGAGCAGTACTTC.

This chain uses TRBV27 with TRBJ1-2; D is undetermined. Germline V gives CDR1 MNHEY, CDR2 SMNVEV (reference sequence). This CDR3 contains 13 residues. Trimming shortened V by 6 bases and J by 3 bases, and 11 bases separated the two germline ends. The CDR3 region is CASRGPLYYGYTF. CDR3 bases: TGTGCCAGCAGGGGCCCCCTGTACTATGGCTACACCTTC.

The chain links TRBV19 to TRBJ1-1; D ambiguous. The CDR3 runs to 15 residues. Germline lookup yields CDR1 LNHDA and CDR2 SQIVND (reference sequence). Trimming stripped 0 bases from V and 6 bases from J, with 14 bases between. The CDR3 sequence: CASSIDLWREAEAFF. CDR3 bases: TGTGCCAGTAGTATAGATCTGTGGAGGGAGGCTGAAGCTTTCTTT.

CDR3 DNA sequence: TGCGCCAGCAGCTGGGGGACAGTTGTACAAGAGACCCAGTACTTC. The encoded protein is CASSWGTVVQETQYF. The chain joins TRBV5-1 to TRBJ2-5; 7 bases align to TRBD1. This CDR3 has 15 residues. J lost 2 bases, V lost 3 bases, and 7 bases had no gene match. The germline gives CDR1 SGHRS, CDR2 YFSETQ.

The chain carries TRBV5-4 and TRBJ2-3; D is uncertain. Trimming took 2 bases from V and 0 from J, leaving 13 bases between them. Germline V lookup: CDR1 SGHNT, CDR2 YYREEE (reference sequence). The CDR3 is 16 residues long. This chain's CDR3 is CASSFTESSSTDTQYF. CDR3 sequence (DNA): TGTGCCAGCAGCTTTACAGAGAGTTCTAGCACAGATACGCAGTATTTT.